The 24 T cell receptor beta chains in this list originate from one sample, sequenced in a study of blood T cell repertoires in COVID-19. The data were produced by immunoSEQ multiplex PCR, yet TCRdb's version contains in-frame clones alone and is incomplete. The repertoire holds more than 150,000 clones, approximately 90% seen once, with under 15% in the top ten. The source material was peripheral blood. These receptors were collected from a woman aged 70-85 years with COVID-19, enrolled during active disease.

V gene TRBV7-9 combines with J gene TRBJ2-7; D is ambiguous. With 5 bases removed from V and 0 bases from J, the gap between germline ends came to 5 bases. The germline V gene has CDR1 SEHNR and CDR2 FQNEAQ (reference sequence). CDR3 size: 12 residues. Written as DNA, the CDR3 is TGTGCCAGCAGCGCCAGCTCCTACGAGCAGTACTTC. Its translation is CASSASSYEQYF.

This rearrangement joins TRBV6-5 to TRBJ2-7; the match to TRBD1 covers 8 bases. Germline CDR1 is MNHEY and CDR2 is SVGAGI. The CDR3 is 14 residues long. Trimming took 5 bases from V and 6 from J; bases not matched to a gene: 9. In DNA form, the CDR3 reads TGTGCCAGCAGTACTGTGGGGACAGGATTCGAGCAGTACTTC. Translation: CASSTVGTGFEQYF.

The chain recombines TRBV7-2 with TRBJ2-3; 12 nucleotides align to TRBD2. With V trimmed by 5 bases and J by 5 bases, 5 bases remained unmatched. Germline lookup yields CDR1 SGHTA and CDR2 FQGNSA. This CDR3 contains 15 residues. The CDR3, as DNA: TGTGCCAGCAGCCCGACTAGCGGGAGATTAGATACGCAGTATTTT. It encodes CASSPTSGRLDTQYF.

The chain links TRBV29-1 to TRBJ1-1, with D perhaps matching TRBD1 (5 bases). CDR1 and CDR2 from the germline V gene are SQVTM and ANQGSEA. The CDR3 runs to 16 residues. V was shortened by 2 bases and J by 4 bases, with 20 bases between the two germline ends. For the CDR3, the DNA is TGCAGCGTTGAATTCGCGGCAACGGGACTACGCACTGAAGCTTTCTTT. Its protein product is CSVEFAATGLRTEAFF.

The CDR3 nucleotides read TGCAGCGTTGGTCAGGTTAATGAAAAACTGTTTTTT. Translation gives CSVGQVNEKLFF. The chain combines TRBV29-1 with TRBJ1-4, with no clear D. The CDR3 length is 12 residues. CDR1 and CDR2 from the germline V gene are SQVTM and ANQGSEA. The V end was cut by 4 bases, the J end by 4 bases, with 7 bases between.

The chain joins TRBV10-3 to TRBJ1-2; TRBD1 agrees at 7 bases. The CDR3 loop spans 14 amino acids. Germline CDR1 reads ENHRY; CDR2 reads SYGVKD. With V trimmed by 3 bases and J by 8 bases, 9 bases remained unmatched. This CDR3 is CAISDSDRPPGYTF. In DNA, the CDR3 is TGTGCCATCAGTGATTCGGACAGGCCCCCCGGCTACACCTTC.

The chain employs TRBV19 and TRBJ2-7, with 11 bases aligning to TRBD1. The CDR3 consists of 13 residues. The germline V gene has CDR1 LNHDA and CDR2 SQIVND (reference sequence). V lost 7 bases, J lost 3 bases, and 2 bases stayed unmatched. CDR3 protein: CASTGTGGYEQYF. As DNA, the CDR3 is TGTGCCAGTACCGGGACAGGGGGCTACGAGCAGTACTTC.

J is TRBJ1-1 and V is TRBV28, with D maybe TRBD1 (6 bases). Per germline, CDR1 MDHEN and CDR2 SYDVKM. This CDR3 has 14 amino acids. V lost 6 bases and J 5 bases, leaving 16 bases between the germline ends. CDR3: CASSYLQGNTEAFF. The CDR3 coding sequence is TGTGCCAGCAGCTACCTACAGGGTAATACTGAAGCTTTCTTT. The full variable domain, rest sourced from reference TRBV28 and TRBJ1-1, is DVKVTQSSRYLVKRTGEKVFLECVQDMDHENMFWYRQDPGLGLRLIYFSYDVKMKEKGDIPEGYSVSREKKERFSLILESASTNQTSMYLCASSYLQGNTEAFFGQGTRLTVV.

The CDR3 spells CASSLDLSGNTIYF. CDR3 bases: TGCGCCAGCAGCTTGGATCTTTCTGGAAACACCATATATTTT. The chain couples TRBV5-1 to TRBJ1-3; D unclear. Looked up from germline, CDR1 is SGHRS and CDR2 is YFSETQ. Trimming left V 0 bases short and J 1 base short, with 5 bases between. The CDR3 is 14 residues long.

The table lists this clone with a count of one. The gene calls are TRBV19 and TRBJ1-1, with 10 bases aligning to TRBD1. CDR1 and CDR2 (germline): LNHDA, SQIVND (reference sequence). The V gene end was trimmed by 5 bases and the J gene end by 5 bases; junction bases not matched to a gene: 8. This CDR3 spans 15 amino acids. CDR3 coding DNA: TGTGCCAGTAGTCCTAGACAGGGGGCTTGGACTGAAGCTTTCTTT. Its translation: CASSPRQGAWTEAFF.

J is TRBJ2-7 and V is TRBV28; a possible D gene is TRBD1 (5 bases). This CDR3 contains 11 residues. Germline CDR1 reads MDHEN; CDR2 reads SYDVKM. V lost 6 bases to trimming and J lost 2 bases, with 5 bases between them. The CDR3 bases are TGTGCCAGCAGACAGGCCTACGAGCAGTACTTC. Amino acids: CASRQAYEQYF.

This clone was counted a few times. This chain joins TRBV7-9 and TRBJ2-1, with D perhaps TRBD2 (6 bases). This CDR3 has 16 amino acids. Trimming removed 3 bases at V and 7 bases at J, with 19 bases between. Germline CDR1 SEHNR, CDR2 FQNEAQ (reference sequence). CDR3: CASSLVFVADPNEQFF. Here the CDR3 DNA reads TGTGCCAGCAGCTTGGTGTTCGTAGCGGACCCAAATGAGCAGTTCTTC.

The V and J genes are TRBV7-2 and TRBJ1-5; no clear D. The CDR3 is 14 amino acids. Germline V lookup: CDR1 SGHTA, CDR2 FQGNSA. Trimming shortened V by 2 bases and J by 4 bases, and 9 bases separated the two germline ends. The CDR3 DNA follows: TGTGCCAGCAGCTTATCGTCGCAGAATCAGCCCCAGCATTTT. This gives the protein CASSLSSQNQPQHF.

The chain couples TRBV28 to TRBJ2-3; D perhaps matches TRBD2 (5 bases). There are 13 residues in the CDR3. Germline CDR1 is MDHEN and CDR2 is SYDVKM. Trimming removed 5 bases from V and 9 bases from J, with 15 bases in between. CDR3 region: CASSPPPRGTQYF. The CDR3 nucleotides are TGTGCCAGCAGTCCCCCACCCCGCGGGACGCAGTATTTT. The whole variable domain, remainder taken from reference TRBV28 and TRBJ2-3, is DVKVTQSSRYLVKRTGEKVFLECVQDMDHENMFWYRQDPGLGLRLIYFSYDVKMKEKGDIPEGYSVSREKKERFSLILESASTNQTSMYLCASSPPPRGTQYFGPGTRLTVL.

This clone was found once. V and J are TRBV5-5 and TRBJ2-7; weak D call: TRBD1 (6 bases). Looked up from germline, CDR1 is SGHKS and CDR2 is YYEKEE (reference sequence). The CDR3 consists of 14 residues. The germline V and J ends were trimmed by 3 bases and 4 bases, with 14 bases remaining between them. The CDR3 here is CASSYMGARYEQYF. The CDR3, as DNA: TGTGCCAGCAGCTACATGGGGGCTCGGTACGAGCAGTACTTC.

J is TRBJ2-7 and V is TRBV11-3; 11 bases align to TRBD1. J lost 4 bases, V lost 5 bases, and 7 bases had no gene match. Germline loops: CDR1 SGHNT, CDR2 YENEEA. This CDR3 region has 15 residues. The CDR3 protein is CASSREGQGGYEQYF. In DNA, the CDR3 is TGTGCCAGCAGCAGGGAGGGACAGGGGGGGTACGAGCAGTACTTC.

V and J are TRBV30 and TRBJ1-2, with no clear D. The ends were cut back, 0 bases at V and 7 bases at J, with 6 bases in the middle. The CDR3 spans 11 residues. Germline CDR1 GTSNPN, CDR2 SVGIG (reference sequence). For the CDR3, the DNA is TGTGCCTGGAGTGTACAGTTTGGCTACACCTTC. Residues: CAWSVQFGYTF.

The CDR3 region is CASSPLRDQNIQYF. CDR3 nucleotides: TGTGCCAGCAGTCCGTTGCGGGACCAAAACATTCAGTACTTC. The chain employs TRBV28 and TRBJ2-4, with D maybe TRBD2 (6 bases). This CDR3 spans 14 amino acids. With 5 bases removed from V and 5 bases from J, the gap between germline ends came to 13 bases. Germline V gene lookup returns CDR1 MDHEN and CDR2 SYDVKM.

The V call is TRBV5-1, the J call TRBJ2-7, with 11 bases that match TRBD2. In germline, CDR1 is SGHRS, CDR2 YFSETQ. The trim removed 0 bases at V and 12 bases at J, leaving 8 bases unmatched. The CDR3 extends over 14 amino acids. Here the CDR3 reads CASSLATSGSMSYF. The CDR3 DNA is TGCGCCAGCAGCTTGGCCACTAGCGGGAGTATGTCGTACTTC.

The chain has TRBV7-3 and TRBJ2-1, with TRBD1 matching 10 bases. This CDR3 has 15 amino acids. Losses at the gene ends were 5 bases for V and 7 bases for J; bases not matched to a gene: 8. Germline V gives CDR1 SGHTA, CDR2 FQGTGA. This chain's CDR3 is CASSPGTGAGNEQFF. The CDR3 bases are TGTGCCAGCAGCCCGGGGACAGGGGCGGGGAATGAGCAGTTCTTC.

This sequence joins TRBV18 and TRBJ2-1; 10 nucleotides agree with TRBD2. V shed 3 bases and J 6 bases; nucleotides not matched to a gene: 2. Germline V lookup: CDR1 KGHSH, CDR2 LQKENI. This CDR3 comprises 14 residues. CDR3 DNA: TGTGCCAGCTCACCTCGGACTAGCGGCAATGAGCAGTTCTTC. Its protein is CASSPRTSGNEQFF.

The chain joins TRBV10-3 to TRBJ1-5; D may be TRBD1 (6 bases). This CDR3 spans 14 amino acids. Trimming took 5 bases from V and 6 from J, leaving 14 bases between them. CDR1 is ENHRY, CDR2 SYGVKD, per germline. CDR3 amino acids: CAISTQGLGQPQHF. CDR3 nucleotides: TGTGCCATCAGTACACAGGGTTTGGGTCAGCCCCAGCATTTT.

The chain uses TRBV28 and TRBJ2-3; TRBD2 aligns across 14 bases. Trimming cost V 7 bases and J 4 bases; bases outside gene matches: 4. CDR3 length: 15 residues. Germline-derived CDR1 and CDR2 are MDHEN and SYDVKM. The CDR3 loop reads CASNPGLAGADTQYF. CDR3 coding DNA: TGTGCCAGCAACCCGGGACTAGCGGGGGCAGATACGCAGTATTTT.

The chain employs TRBV6-5 and TRBJ1-2, with D uncertain. CDR1 is MNHEY and CDR2 is SVGAGI in the germline V gene. The CDR3 sequence is 15 residues long. With 8 bases removed from V and 0 bases from J, the gap between germline ends came to 16 bases. The CDR3 reads CASSLGVGANYGYTF. Here the CDR3 DNA reads TGTGCCAGCTCTCTCGGAGTTGGTGCTAACTATGGCTACACCTTC.